This is a list of T cell receptor beta chains from one sample in a study of T cell responses to AZD1222 COVID-19 vaccine. Assay: immunoSEQ multiplex PCR; the TCRdb copy retains only in-frame clones and omits some. Counted here are about 140,000 clones, roughly 93% occurring once; the ten biggest clones make up under 6.5%. The sample in question was peripheral blood, obtained on day 0 of AZD1222 vaccination. These receptors came from an adult in good health. Each CDR3 is given with its conserved first and last residue. The D gene is left open where the match is weak. Size values are once, few and many counts, or a class for expanded clones, and some rows have none.

V gene	J gene	clone size	D gene	CDR3 protein	CDR3 DNA
TRBV6-2/TRBV6-3	TRBJ2-1	-	-	CASSHSYNEQFF	TGTGCCAGCAGTCACTCCTACAATGAGCAGTTCTTC
TRBV9	TRBJ1-1	-	-	CASSVSGAPNTEAFF	TGTGCCAGCAGCGTATCCGGGGCACCAAACACTGAAGCTTTCTTT
TRBV29-1	TRBJ1-1	-	-	CSINGGDGDTEAFF	TGCAGCATTAACGGGGGCGACGGGGATACTGAAGCTTTCTTT
TRBV9	TRBJ1-4	once	-	CASSERDGEKLFF	TGTGCCAGCAGCGAGCGTGACGGGGAAAAACTGTTTTTT
TRBV19	TRBJ2-4	-	TRBD1	CASSPRQGADIQYF	TGTGCCAGTAGTCCCAGACAGGGGGCGGACATTCAGTACTTC
TRBV30	TRBJ2-2	-	TRBD2	CAWSVRGVSGRYTGELFF	TGTGCCTGGAGTGTACGGGGTGTTAGCGGGAGGTACACCGGGGAGCTGTTTTTT
TRBV10-3	TRBJ1-2	-	-	CAISEGGDYGYTF	TGTGCCATCAGTGAGGGGGGTGACTATGGCTACACCTTC
TRBV5-1	TRBJ1-1	-	-	CASSLTPGAMNTEAFF	TGCGCCAGCAGCTTGACTCCGGGGGCAATGAACACTGAAGCTTTCTTT
TRBV6-2/TRBV6-3	TRBJ1-6	-	-	CASSYGGDLPLHF	TGTGCCAGCAGTTACGGTGGGGATCTACCCCTCCACTTT
TRBV5-1	TRBJ2-1	-	TRBD2	CASSFPNQSGGSSYNEQFF	TGCGCCAGCAGCTTCCCTAACCAAAGCGGGGGTAGCTCCTACAATGAGCAGTTCTTC
TRBV3-1/TRBV3-2	TRBJ2-3	-	TRBD2	CASSQDRLAGRTQYF	TGTGCCAGCAGCCAAGACCGACTAGCGGGACGCACGCAGTATTTT
TRBV7-9	TRBJ1-1	-	-	CASSHTPVGTEAFF	TGTGCCAGCAGCCATACACCAGTGGGGACTGAAGCTTTCTTT
TRBV9	TRBJ2-3	-	-	CASSVVKGTTDTQYF	TGTGCCAGCAGCGTAGTGAAGGGGACCACAGATACGCAGTATTTT
TRBV18	TRBJ1-1	-	-	CASSPRRMNTEAFF	TGTGCCAGCTCACCACGACGGATGAACACTGAAGCTTTCTTT
TRBV18	TRBJ2-5	-	TRBD2	CASSTTREEGETQYF	TGTGCCAGCTCGACGACGCGGGAGGAGGGAGAGACCCAGTACTTC
TRBV5-1	TRBJ1-1	-	-	CASSFLDGLNTEAFF	TGCGCCAGCAGCTTTCTTGACGGCCTGAACACTGAAGCTTTCTTT
TRBV5-4	TRBJ1-5	-	-	CASSKQGEGQPQHF	TGTGCCAGCAGCAAACAGGGTGAGGGACAGCCCCAGCATTTT
TRBV10-3	TRBJ1-4	-	TRBD1	CAISDRPGQGSEKLFF	TGTGCCATCAGTGACCGACCGGGACAGGGTAGTGAAAAACTGTTTTTT
TRBV28	TRBJ2-1	-	-	CASSPLADVQGEQFF	TGTGCCAGCAGCCCCTTAGCGGATGTACAAGGTGAGCAGTTCTTC
TRBV7-9	TRBJ2-1	-	-	CASSLYEQFF	TGTGCCAGCAGCTTATATGAGCAGTTCTTC
TRBV5-1	TRBJ2-3	-	-	CASSLEGLGGEDTQYF	TGCGCCAGCAGCTTGGAAGGACTTGGGGGCGAGGATACGCAGTATTTT
TRBV4-2	TRBJ2-1	-	-	CASSQDWGGTAYNEQFF	TGTGCCAGCAGCCAAGATTGGGGGGGCACGGCCTACAATGAGCAGTTCTTC
TRBV7-2	TRBJ1-5	-	TRBD1	CASSLALDRVRQPQHF	TGTGCCAGCAGCTTAGCGCTTGACAGGGTCAGGCAGCCCCAGCATTTT
TRBV6-5	TRBJ2-2	-	TRBD2	CASSWDYHTGELFF	TGTGCCAGCAGTTGGGACTATCACACCGGGGAGCTGTTTTTT
TRBV2	TRBJ2-7	-	-	CASSGAPSSYEQYF	TGTGCCAGCAGTGGGGCACCGTCCTCCTACGAGCAGTACTTC
TRBV19	TRBJ2-1	once	TRBD2	CASSIRASGTNEQFF	TGTGCCAGTAGTATCAGGGCTAGCGGGACCAATGAGCAGTTCTTC
TRBV19	TRBJ1-1	-	-	CASSTEWGTEAFF	TGTGCCAGTAGTACGGAGTGGGGCACTGAAGCTTTCTTT
TRBV19	TRBJ2-1	-	-	CASSMNYPTYNEQFF	TGTGCCAGTAGTATGAACTACCCCACCTACAATGAGCAGTTCTTC
TRBV30	TRBJ1-5	-	-	CAWSDGYQPQHF	TGTGCCTGGTCGGACGGTTATCAGCCCCAGCATTTT
TRBV4-2	TRBJ1-1	-	-	CASSQGGWPGASTEAFF	TGTGCCAGCAGCCAAGGAGGTTGGCCGGGGGCGAGTACTGAAGCTTTCTTT
TRBV19	TRBJ1-4	-	-	CASSIGEGRSTNEKLFF	TGTGCCAGTAGTATTGGGGAGGGTCGCTCAACTAATGAAAAACTGTTTTTT
TRBV11-3	TRBJ2-1	-	-	CASSLGSSNEQFF	TGTGCCAGCAGCTTAGGGTCATCAAATGAGCAGTTCTTC
TRBV7-9	TRBJ2-3	-	-	CASSLITDTQYF	TGTGCCAGCAGCTTAATTACAGATACGCAGTATTTT
TRBV19	TRBJ1-5	few	-	CASSITPGQPQHF	TGTGCCAGTAGTATAACCCCGGGGCAGCCCCAGCATTTT
TRBV4-2	TRBJ2-7	-	TRBD1	CASSQLTGTGGDEQYF	TGTGCCAGCAGCCAACTCACCGGGACAGGGGGCGACGAGCAGTACTTC
TRBV6-5	TRBJ2-1	once	-	CASSYGSHSYNEQFF	TGTGCCAGCAGTTATGGCAGTCACTCCTACAATGAGCAGTTCTTC
TRBV2	TRBJ2-7	-	-	CASSEAETNSYEQYF	TGTGCCAGCAGTGAAGCGGAGACTAACTCCTACGAGCAGTACTTC
TRBV27	TRBJ2-1	-	TRBD2	CASSPTSASYNEQFF	TGTGCCAGCAGTCCTACTAGCGCTTCCTACAATGAGCAGTTCTTC
TRBV28	TRBJ1-4	-	-	CASSLRGRTSNEKLFF	TGTGCCAGCAGTTTAAGGGGGAGGACGTCTAATGAAAAACTGTTTTTT
TRBV5-4	TRBJ1-1	-	-	CASSLQYTEAFF	TGTGCCAGCAGCTTGCAGTACACTGAAGCTTTCTTT
TRBV10-1	TRBJ2-7	-	-	CASSVNRVAEQYF	TGCGCCAGCAGTGTTAACAGGGTTGCCGAGCAGTACTTC
TRBV10-2	TRBJ2-7	-	-	CASSEGFGDYEQYF	TGCGCCAGCAGTGAGGGGTTTGGAGACTACGAGCAGTACTTC
TRBV29-1	TRBJ2-3	-	TRBD2	CSVVTSPRTDTQYF	TGCAGCGTGGTGACTAGCCCGCGCACAGATACGCAGTATTTT
TRBV2	TRBJ1-4	once	TRBD1	CASTGTGNEKLFF	TGTGCCAGCACCGGGACAGGGAACGAAAAACTGTTTTTT
TRBV30	TRBJ1-1	-	-	CAWSVPGVRMNTEAFF	TGTGCCTGGAGTGTCCCTGGGGTACGTATGAACACTGAAGCTTTCTTT
TRBV7-2	TRBJ2-7	-	-	CASSIGQRFYEQYF	TGTGCCAGCAGCATTGGACAGAGATTCTACGAGCAGTACTTC